The 5 T cell receptor beta chains presented below share a single source sample, sequenced in a study of blood T cell repertoires in COVID-19. Sequencing was performed with immunoSEQ multiplex PCR; in TCRdb, only in-frame clones are kept and a portion is missing. The table lists roughly 200,000 clones, 85% of them singletons, with 15% to 20% in the top ten. The specimen sequenced was PBMCs or T cells enriched from blood (not recorded which). The receptors here all came from a man aged 35 to 55 who had recovered from COVID-19.

The CDR3 DNA follows: TGTGCCAGCCTTGGAGGAGACAGGGCTTCGGCACCCCTCCACTTT. The encoded protein is CASLGGDRASAPLHF. V and J are TRBV28 and TRBJ1-6; 7 bases map to TRBD1. The length of the CDR3 is 15 residues. From germline, CDR1 is MDHEN and CDR2 SYDVKM. V lost 8 bases and J lost 11; bases outside the gene matches: 15.

The chain uses TRBV4-1 and TRBJ2-2; possibly TRBD1 for D (5 bases). The CDR3 loop spans 14 amino acids. Germline CDR1 is MGHRA and CDR2 is YSYEKL. V lost 3 bases and J 3 bases, leaving 8 bases between the germline ends. CDR3 coding DNA: TGCGCCAGCAGCCAGGACACCTACACCGGGGAGCTGTTTTTT. Its translation is CASSQDTYTGELFF.

This clone has only one observation. This rearrangement joins TRBV12-5 to TRBJ2-5; 9 bases map to TRBD1. The CDR3 runs to 16 residues. Germline CDR1 LGHNT, CDR2 FRNRAP. Trimming cost V 7 bases and J 4 bases; bases outside gene matches: 13. Here the CDR3 DNA reads TGTGCTAGTGCCAAAGCCGGGACAGGGCGAGGAGAGACCCAGTACTTC. This encodes CASAKAGTGRGETQYF.

CDR3 region: CASSIGGYNQPQHF. DNA of the CDR3: TGTGCCAGTAGTATCGGGGGGTACAATCAGCCCCAGCATTTT. The V gene is TRBV19, the J gene TRBJ1-5; D is possibly TRBD1 (5 bases). V lost 3 bases and J 3 bases, leaving 9 bases between the germline ends. The CDR3 consists of 14 residues. Germline CDR1 LNHDA, CDR2 SQIVND (reference sequence).

This chain uses TRBV13 with TRBJ2-3, with 8 bases identical to TRBD2. V was clipped by 3 bases and J by 4 bases; unmatched bases: 3. In germline, CDR1 is PRHDT, CDR2 FYEKMQ (reference sequence). The CDR3 loop spans 14 amino acids. The CDR3 region has the DNA TGTGCCAGCAGCTTGTCGGGAGGGCCAGATACGCAGTATTTT. Translation gives CASSLSGGPDTQYF.